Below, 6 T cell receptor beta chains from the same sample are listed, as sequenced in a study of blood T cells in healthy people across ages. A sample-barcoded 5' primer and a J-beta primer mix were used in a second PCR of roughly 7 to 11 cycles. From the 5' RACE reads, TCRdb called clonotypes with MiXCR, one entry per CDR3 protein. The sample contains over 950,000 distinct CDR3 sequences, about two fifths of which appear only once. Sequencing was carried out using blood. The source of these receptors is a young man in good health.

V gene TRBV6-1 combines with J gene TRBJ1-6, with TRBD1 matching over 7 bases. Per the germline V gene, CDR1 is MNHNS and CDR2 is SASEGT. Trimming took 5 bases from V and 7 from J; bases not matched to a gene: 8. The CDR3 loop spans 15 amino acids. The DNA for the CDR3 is TGTGCCAGCAGTCCTTCCGGGACAGTCAATTCACCCCTCCACTTT. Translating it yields CASSPSGTVNSPLHF.

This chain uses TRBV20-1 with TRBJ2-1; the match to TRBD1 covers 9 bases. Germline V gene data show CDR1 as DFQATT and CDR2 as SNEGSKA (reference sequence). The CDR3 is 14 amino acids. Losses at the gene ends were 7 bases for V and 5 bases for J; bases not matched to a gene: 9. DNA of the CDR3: TGCAGTGTTGTCCTCCGGGACAGGGACAATGAGCAGTTCTTC. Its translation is CSVVLRDRDNEQFF.

CDR3 protein: CASSRDGNSNQPQHF. As DNA, the CDR3 is TGTGCCAGCAGCCGGGACGGAAATAGCAATCAGCCCCAGCATTTT. The V gene is TRBV12-3 or TRBV12-4, the J gene TRBJ1-5, with a tentative D call TRBD1 (5 bases). V was cut by 6 bases and J by 0 bases, with 12 bases left in between. This CDR3 is 15 amino acids long.

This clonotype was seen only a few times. Written as DNA, the CDR3 is TGCGCCAGCAGCCCAGCCACGGGGTATGAAAAACTGTTTTTT. Its protein is CASSPATGYEKLFF. J is TRBJ1-4 and V is TRBV4-3; D is unclear. From germline, CDR1 is LGHNA and CDR2 YSLEER. The V gene lost 4 bases and the J gene lost 6 bases, with 12 bases spanning the gap. CDR3 size: 14 residues.

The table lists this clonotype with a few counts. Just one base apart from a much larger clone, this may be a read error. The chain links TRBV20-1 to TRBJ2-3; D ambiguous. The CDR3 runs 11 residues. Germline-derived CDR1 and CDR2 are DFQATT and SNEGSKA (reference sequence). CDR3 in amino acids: CRIDFTDTQYF. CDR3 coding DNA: TGCAGGATTGACTTCACAGATACGCAGTATTTT.

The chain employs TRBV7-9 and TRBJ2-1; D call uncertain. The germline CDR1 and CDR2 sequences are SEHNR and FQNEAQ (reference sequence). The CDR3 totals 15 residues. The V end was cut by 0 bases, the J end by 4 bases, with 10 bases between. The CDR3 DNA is TGTGCCAGCAGCTTAGCGTCAGGAATATACAATGAGCAGTTCTTC. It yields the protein CASSLASGIYNEQFF.